The present T cell receptor (beta chain) was sequenced within a study of shared clonotypes between healthy human individuals. General study results and limits: An expected dependence of interdonor clonotype sharing on sequencing depth was noted.

Some clones are missing from TCRdb's copy, which holds only in-frame ones; the method was immunoSEQ multiplex PCR. The table includes 2 million to 3 million clones, 80% to 95% detected once. Germline CDR1 and CDR2: MDHEN and SYDVKM. V lost 6 bases and J lost 6, with 17 bases in between. The CDR3 consists of 14 residues. A note on this clone: As yet, its antigen is unknown.

The rearrangement uses TRBV28 and TRBJ1-2; D gene ambiguous. This receptor was identified in a man between 18 and 29 years old in good health. Some clones in this sample may be carry-over from other donors' samples. Sequencing input: naive CD4+ T cells from PBMCs. Subset meaning: CD45RA+ positively selected. The CDR3 DNA sequence: TGTGCCAGCAGACGAACGAGGGTACTAGATGGCTACACCTTC. Translating it yields CASRRTRVLDGYTF.